This T cell receptor (beta chain) originates from a study of radiotherapy plus CTLA-4 blockade in lung cancer. Overall study: Objective responses emerged in under 20% of patients, and roughly 30% attained disease control. Notes on the study in general: Early clone dynamics of blood T cells, plus interferon-beta, reportedly predicted response best. TCR clones originating in tumors grew in number in blood after radiotherapy plus ipilimumab.

Turning to this clone: Its antigen remains unidentified.

In chemo-refractory metastatic non-small-cell lung cancer, patients got ipilimumab CTLA-4 blockade together with focal radiation. The assay was immunoSEQ multiplex PCR, and TCRdb's table has in-frame clones only and misses some. The sample lists approximately 110,000 clones; around 84% were seen once. The sequencing used peripheral blood, collected from a patient treated with radiotherapy plus ipilimumab. The sequence was obtained from a human donor with non-small cell lung cancer that progressed on radiotherapy plus ipilimumab. Some clones in this sample may be carry-over from other donors' samples.

The CDR3 coding sequence is TGCGCCAGCAGCTTGGCCCCCGGACAGGATCCCGGGGAGCTGTTTTTT. Translating it yields CASSLAPGQDPGELFF. The rearrangement uses TRBV5-1 and TRBJ2-2; TRBD1 agrees at 7 bases. V was clipped by 0 bases and J by 6 bases; unmatched bases: 8. The CDR3 covers 16 residues. Germline V gives CDR1 SGHRS, CDR2 YFSETQ.